This T cell receptor (beta chain) was identified in a study of CD8+ T cells in alopecia areata. Findings and caveats of the study: Normal scalp showed lower clonality than lesional scalp, especially alopecia totalis/universalis.

In each case, RNA was isolated and then reverse transcribed into cDNA as the sequencing template. Method: immunoSEQ multiplex PCR; TCRdb's copy keeps in-frame clones and lacks some. The sample contains 120,000 or so clones, around 50% of which appear only once. Turning to this clone: Its antigen is not identified.

From alopecia areata patients, lesional scalp punch biopsies and peripheral blood were collected. Cell sorting on a FACSAria was used to separate CD4+ and CD8+ T cells from the PBMCs. CDR1 and CDR2 (germline): SQVTM, ANQGSEA. V lost 2 bases and J 6 bases, leaving 22 bases between the germline ends. The CDR3 is 16 residues long. The chain couples TRBV29-1 to TRBJ1-2, with D possibly being TRBD1 (5 bases). The source was CD4+ T cells sorted from blood, collected at week 0. The sequence came from a human donor with alopecia areata. The CDR3: CSVEPTGGRWNHGYTF. CDR3 in DNA: TGCAGCGTTGAACCCACGGGGGGGAGGTGGAACCATGGCTACACCTTC.